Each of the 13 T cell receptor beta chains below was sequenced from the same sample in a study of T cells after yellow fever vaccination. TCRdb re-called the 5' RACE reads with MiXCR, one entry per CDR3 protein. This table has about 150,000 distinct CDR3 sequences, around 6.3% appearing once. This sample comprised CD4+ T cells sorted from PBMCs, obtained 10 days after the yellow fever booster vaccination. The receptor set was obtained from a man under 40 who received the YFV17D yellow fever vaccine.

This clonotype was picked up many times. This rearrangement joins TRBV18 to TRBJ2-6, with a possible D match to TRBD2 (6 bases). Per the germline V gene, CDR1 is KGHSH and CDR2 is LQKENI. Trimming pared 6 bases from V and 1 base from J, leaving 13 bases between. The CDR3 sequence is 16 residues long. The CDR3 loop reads CASSLWEVSGANVLTF. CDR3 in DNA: TGTGCCAGCTCCCTTTGGGAGGTATCTGGGGCCAACGTCCTGACTTTC.

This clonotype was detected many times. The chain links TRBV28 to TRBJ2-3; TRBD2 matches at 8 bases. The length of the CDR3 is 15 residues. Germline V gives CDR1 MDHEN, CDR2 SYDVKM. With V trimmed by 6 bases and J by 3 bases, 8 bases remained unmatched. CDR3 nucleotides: TGTGCCAGCAGCCCCGGGGGGGCGCTGACAGATACGCAGTATTTT. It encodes CASSPGGALTDTQYF.

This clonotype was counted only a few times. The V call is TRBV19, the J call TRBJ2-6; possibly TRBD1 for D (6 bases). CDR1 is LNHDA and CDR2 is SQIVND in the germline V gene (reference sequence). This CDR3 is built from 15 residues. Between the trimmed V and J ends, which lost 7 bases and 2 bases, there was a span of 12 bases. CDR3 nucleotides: TGTGCCAGTACCCCCGCAGGGGCTGGGGCCAACGTCCTGACTTTC. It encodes CASTPAGAGANVLTF.

The DNA of the CDR3 is TGCGCCAGCAGCCTGGTGGGACAGGGGTATGGCGAGCAGTACTTC. Protein sequence: CASSLVGQGYGEQYF. The chain uses TRBV5-1 and TRBJ2-7; 10 bases map to TRBD1. The CDR3 contains 15 residues. Trimming removed 4 bases from V and 6 bases from J; junction bases left unmatched: 10. Looked up from germline, CDR1 is SGHRS and CDR2 is YFSETQ.

The CDR3 region is CASSAGRRAGNTEAFF. CDR3 DNA sequence: TGTGCCAGCAGCGCAGGCCGGAGGGCGGGGAACACTGAAGCTTTCTTT. This chain connects TRBV9 to TRBJ1-1; D gene uncertain. This CDR3 comprises 16 residues. The germline V gene has CDR1 SGDLS and CDR2 YYNGEE. V was cut by 3 bases and J by 1 base, with 16 bases left in between.

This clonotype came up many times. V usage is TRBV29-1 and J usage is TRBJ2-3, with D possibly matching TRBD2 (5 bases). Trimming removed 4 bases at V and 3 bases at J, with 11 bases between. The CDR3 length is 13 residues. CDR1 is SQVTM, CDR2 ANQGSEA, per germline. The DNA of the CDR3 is TGCAGCGTTGTCCCGGGGTTAACAGATACGCAGTATTTT. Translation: CSVVPGLTDTQYF.

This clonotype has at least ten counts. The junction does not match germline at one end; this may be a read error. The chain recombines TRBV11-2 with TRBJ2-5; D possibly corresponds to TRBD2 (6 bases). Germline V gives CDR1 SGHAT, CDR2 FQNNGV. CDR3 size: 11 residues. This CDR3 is CASRSGGTAKF. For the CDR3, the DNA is TGTGCCAGCAGAAGTGGAGGGACCGCGAAGTTC.

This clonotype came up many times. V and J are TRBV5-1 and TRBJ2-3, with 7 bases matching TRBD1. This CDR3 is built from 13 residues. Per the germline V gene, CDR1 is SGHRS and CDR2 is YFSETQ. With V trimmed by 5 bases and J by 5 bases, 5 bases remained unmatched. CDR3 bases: TGCGCCAGCAGTAGACAGGGCCAAGATACGCAGTATTTT. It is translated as CASSRQGQDTQYF.

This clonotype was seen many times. DNA of the CDR3: TGTGCCAGCAGCCCACGACAGGAGGCAATACACAATGAGCAGTTCTTC. Translation: CASSPRQEAIHNEQFF. The chain is built from TRBV7-9 and TRBJ2-1; perhaps TRBD1 as D (6 bases). This CDR3 has 16 residues. Germline CDR1 is SEHNR and CDR2 is FQNEAQ (reference sequence). Deletions cut 5 bases from V and 5 bases from J, with 19 bases between. Using reference TRBV7-9 and TRBJ2-1 for the parts outside the CDR3, the full variable domain is DTGVSQNPRHKITKRGQNVTFRCDPISEHNRLYWYRQTLGQGPEFLTYFQNEAQLEKSRLLSDRFSAERPKGSFSTLEIQRTEQGDSAMYLCASSPRQEAIHNEQFFGPGTRLTVL.

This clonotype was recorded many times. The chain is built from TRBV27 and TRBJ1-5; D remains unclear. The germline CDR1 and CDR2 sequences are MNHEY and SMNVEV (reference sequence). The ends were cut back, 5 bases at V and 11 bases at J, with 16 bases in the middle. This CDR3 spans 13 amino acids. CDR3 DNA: TGTGCCAGCAGTGCCGGTCGCGGGGTGTCCCAGCATTTT. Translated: CASSAGRGVSQHF.

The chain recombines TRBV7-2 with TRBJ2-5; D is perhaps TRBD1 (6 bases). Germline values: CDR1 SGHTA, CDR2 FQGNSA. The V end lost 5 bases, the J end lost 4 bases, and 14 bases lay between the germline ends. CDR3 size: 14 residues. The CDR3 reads CASSGRPGVETQYF. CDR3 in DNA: TGTGCCAGCAGCGGCCGGCCAGGGGTAGAGACCCAGTACTTC.

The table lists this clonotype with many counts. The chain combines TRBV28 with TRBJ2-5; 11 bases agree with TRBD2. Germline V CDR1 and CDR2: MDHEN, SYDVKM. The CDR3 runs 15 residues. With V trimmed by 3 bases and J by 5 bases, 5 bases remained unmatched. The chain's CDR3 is CASSFLAGGSETQYF. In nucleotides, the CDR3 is TGTGCCAGCAGTTTCTTAGCGGGAGGGTCTGAGACCCAGTACTTC.

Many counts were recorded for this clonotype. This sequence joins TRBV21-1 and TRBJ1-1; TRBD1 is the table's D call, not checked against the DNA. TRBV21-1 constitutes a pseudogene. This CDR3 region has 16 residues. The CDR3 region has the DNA TGTGCCAGCAGCAAGGCCCACAGGGAGATGAACACTGAAGCTTTCTTT. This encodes CASSKAHREMNTEAFF.